The 18 T cell receptor beta chains below were found in one sample sequenced in a study of T-cell reconstitution after alpha-beta-depleted transplantation in children. Preparation of the TCRbeta library involved a method that used unique molecular identifiers. TCRdb reprocessed the PCR reads via MiXCR and lists one record per CDR3 protein. The sample carries about 240,000 distinct CDR3 sequences, around 12% recorded once. The sequences come from PBMCs from the stem cell graft donor, collected from the stem cell graft. Receptors originate from a human donor who donated a stem cell graft to a child with acute lymphoblastic leukemia.

In this sample, this clonotype turned up many times. The chain employs TRBV6-1 and TRBJ2-7; TRBD1 matches at 7 bases. Germline CDR1 reads MNHNS; CDR2 reads SASEGT. Losses at the gene ends were 8 bases for V and 0 bases for J; bases not matched to a gene: 13. The CDR3 covers 16 residues. CDR3 DNA sequence: TGTGCCAGCGACACAGGGGTGGGGGCAAGCTCCTACGAGCAGTACTTC. Translating it yields CASDTGVGASSYEQYF.

This clonotype was observed many times. This chain links TRBV28 with TRBJ2-5; 9 bases align to TRBD2. This CDR3 has 15 amino acids. Germline V gene data show CDR1 as MDHEN and CDR2 as SYDVKM. V gave up 7 bases and J gave up 5 bases; unmatched junction bases: 11. As DNA, the CDR3 is TGTGCCAGCAAAGTGGGTAGCGGGGGTCGGGAGACCCAGTACTTC. Translated: CASKVGSGGRETQYF.

This clonotype was detected ten times or more. The chain employs TRBV20-1 and TRBJ2-5; no definite D call. Trimming cost V 0 bases and J 1 base, with 12 bases left between them. The V gene's germline CDR1 is DFQATT and CDR2 SNEGSKA (reference sequence). The CDR3 length is 15 residues. CDR3 sequence: CSAREHRNTQETQYF. Here the CDR3 DNA reads TGCAGTGCTAGAGAGCATAGGAATACCCAAGAGACCCAGTACTTC.

This clonotype appeared many times. V gene TRBV29-1 combines with J gene TRBJ1-1, with 8 bases matching TRBD1. The CDR3 contains 14 residues. Germline CDR1 reads SQVTM; CDR2 reads ANQGSEA. Trimming cost V 0 bases and J 2 bases; bases outside gene matches: 2. The CDR3 is CSVEDDRGNTEAFF. DNA of the CDR3: TGCAGCGTTGAAGATGACAGGGGTAACACTGAAGCTTTCTTT. The full variable domain, rest sourced from reference TRBV29-1 and TRBJ1-1, is SAVISQKPSRDICQRGTSLTIQCQVDSQVTMMFWYRQQPGQSLTLIATANQGSEATYESGFVIDKFPISRPNLTFSTLTVSNMSPEDSSIYLCSVEDDRGNTEAFFGQGTRLTVV.

This chain links TRBV7-2 with TRBJ2-1; 8 bases are shared with TRBD2. Germline CDR1 SGHTA, CDR2 FQGNSA. The CDR3 totals 15 residues. After removal of 7 bases from V and 5 bases from J, the junction contained 10 bases not matched to a gene. CDR3 protein: CASTGGGRTHNEQFF. DNA of the CDR3: TGTGCCAGCACCGGGGGGGGGAGGACCCACAATGAGCAGTTCTTC.

This clonotype was recorded at least ten times. The V call is TRBV9, the J call TRBJ1-2, with TRBD1 identical over 8 bases. The CDR3 totals 12 residues. Germline V CDR1 and CDR2: SGDLS, YYNGEE. V dropped 5 bases and J dropped 8; count of bases not matched to a gene: 5. CDR3 DNA: TGTGCCAGCAGGGACAGGGCAGACGGCTACACCTTC. This codes for CASRDRADGYTF.

This clonotype showed up many times. This sequence joins TRBV20-1 and TRBJ1-5; D uncertain. Looked up from germline, CDR1 is DFQATT and CDR2 is SNEGSKA (reference sequence). This CDR3 has 13 residues. V lost 3 bases and J lost 0, with 6 bases in between. The CDR3 sequence is CSASWDSNQPQHF. CDR3 coding DNA: TGCAGTGCTAGTTGGGATAGCAATCAGCCCCAGCATTTT.

This clonotype was seen more than once but under ten times. The chain couples TRBV19 to TRBJ1-5; D perhaps matches TRBD1 (6 bases). This CDR3 is 16 amino acids long. The germline V gene has CDR1 LNHDA and CDR2 SQIVND (reference sequence). V was cut by 0 bases and J by 7 bases, with 16 bases left in between. CDR3 nucleotide sequence: TGTGCCAGTAGTATAGAGGCCCAGGGGTCGGGGCAGCCCCAGCATTTT. Encoded protein: CASSIEAQGSGQPQHF. The complete variable domain, with remaining parts taken from reference TRBV19 and TRBJ1-5, reads DGGITQSPKYLFRKEGQNVTLSCEQNLNHDAMYWYRQDPGQGLRLIYYSQIVNDFQKGDIAEGYSVSREKKESFPLTVTSAQKNPTAFYLCASSIEAQGSGQPQHFGDGTRLSIL.

This clonotype was seen a few times. J is TRBJ1-3 and V is TRBV30; unclear D gene. The V end was cut by 1 base, the J end by 0 bases, with 10 bases between. The CDR3 has 15 amino acids. Germline values: CDR1 GTSNPN, CDR2 SVGIG (reference sequence). The CDR3 sequence is CAWSARQSSGNTIYF. In nucleotides, the CDR3 is TGTGCCTGGAGTGCGAGGCAGTCCTCTGGAAACACCATATATTTT. Together with reference TRBV30 and TRBJ1-3, the CDR3 gives the full variable domain: SQTIHQWPATLVQPVGSPLSLECTVEGTSNPNLYWYRQAAGRGLQLLFYSVGIGQISSEVPQNLSASRPQDRQFILSSKKLLLSDSGFYLCAWSARQSSGNTIYFGEGSWLTVV.

In this sample, this clonotype turned up many times. The gene calls are TRBV6-1 and TRBJ2-7, with D hard to call. Per germline, CDR1 MNHNS and CDR2 SASEGT. V was cut by 4 bases and J by 0 bases, with 7 bases left in between. This CDR3 spans 13 amino acids. The CDR3 DNA reads TGTGCCAGCAGTGCCGGACGCTCCTACGAGCAGTACTTC. Amino acids: CASSAGRSYEQYF.

There are a few counts of this clonotype. V gene TRBV12-3 or TRBV12-4 combines with J gene TRBJ1-5, with D unclear. This CDR3 region has 15 residues. V dropped 6 bases and J dropped 1 base, with 13 bases sitting between them. The CDR3 sequence is CASRPDSLSNQPQHF. DNA of the CDR3: TGTGCCAGCAGACCCGATTCCCTCAGCAATCAGCCCCAGCATTTT.

This clonotype was detected many times. This chain connects TRBV12-3 or TRBV12-4 to TRBJ1-5, with D perhaps TRBD1 (5 bases). This CDR3 comprises 13 residues. V was clipped by 7 bases and J by 7 bases, with 14 bases between them. Written as DNA, the CDR3 is TGTGCCAGCATGTCCAGGGCCGAACAGCCCCAGCATTTT. The encoded protein is CASMSRAEQPQHF.

This chain links TRBV30 with TRBJ2-7, with D hard to call. The CDR3 is made up of 13 amino acids. The germline V gene has CDR1 GTSNPN and CDR2 SVGIG (reference sequence). Deletions cut 1 base from V and 0 bases from J, with 7 bases between. The DNA for the CDR3 is TGTGCCTGGAGTGAAGACATCTCCTACGAGCAGTACTTC. This codes for CAWSEDISYEQYF.

This clonotype has a count of ten or more. The chain uses TRBV6-1 and TRBJ2-1; D could derive from TRBD1 or TRBD2 (7 bases each). CDR1 and CDR2 from the germline V gene are MNHNS and SASEGT. With 7 bases removed from V and 4 bases from J, the gap between germline ends came to 14 bases. The CDR3 consists of 14 residues. CDR3 sequence: CASKPRGGYNEQFF. DNA of the CDR3: TGTGCCAGCAAACCCAGGGGGGGTTACAATGAGCAGTTCTTC.

This clonotype has ten or more counts. The chain couples TRBV24-1 to TRBJ1-5, with D perhaps TRBD1 (5 bases). This CDR3 is 13 amino acids long. Germline V gene lookup returns CDR1 KGHDR and CDR2 SFDVKD. Between the trimmed V and J ends, which lost 7 bases and 5 bases, there was a span of 11 bases. CDR3 region: CATRGQADQPQHF. In nucleotides, the CDR3 is TGTGCCACCAGAGGACAAGCGGATCAGCCCCAGCATTTT.

This clonotype has only a few counts. This chain links TRBV20-1 with TRBJ1-2; tentatively, D is TRBD1 (6 bases). The V gene lost 6 bases and the J gene lost 4 bases, with 21 bases spanning the gap. Germline loops: CDR1 DFQATT, CDR2 SNEGSKA (reference sequence). The CDR3 contains 15 residues. The CDR3 DNA reads TGCAGTGCCGAGCTACAGGGCATACGTGTCTATGGCTACACCTTC. Translation gives CSAELQGIRVYGYTF.

This clonotype was found many times. As DNA, the CDR3 is TGTGCCAGCAGTGAATCTGGTGCGATGGAGACCCAGTACTTC. Translating gives CASSESGAMETQYF. The rearrangement uses TRBV6-1 and TRBJ2-5; D uncertain. The V end lost 2 bases, the J end lost 5 bases, and 12 bases lay between the germline ends. Germline CDR1 is MNHNS and CDR2 is SASEGT. The CDR3 extends over 14 amino acids.

This clonotype was seen many times. The chain couples TRBV6-1 to TRBJ1-1, with D possibly matching TRBD1 (6 bases). The CDR3 loop spans 13 amino acids. Germline V gene lookup returns CDR1 MNHNS and CDR2 SASEGT. V was pared by 6 bases and J by 2 bases, with 10 bases between. CDR3 residues: CASSSDRNTEAFF. CDR3 bases: TGTGCCAGCAGCTCGGACAGAAACACTGAAGCTTTCTTT.